This is a list of T cell receptor beta chains from one sample in a study of cytomegalovirus exposure and HLA in healthy donors. Assay used: immunoSEQ multiplex PCR; TCRdb lists only in-frame clones, some missing. Of under 200,000 clones listed, roughly 75% are singletons. Sequencing input: PBMCs. These receptors were collected from a female donor in good health and CMV-seronegative. Each CDR3 is given with its conserved first and last residue. Each record gives: V gene, D gene, clone size, J gene, CDR3 DNA, CDR3 protein. The D gene is left open where the match is weak. Clone size is shown for a subset of rows, as once, few, many or a class of expanded clone.

V: TRBV4-1; D: TRBD1; size: -; J: TRBJ1-4; DNA: TGCGCCAGCAGCCAAGGGGGTGGACAGGGGGGCGAAAAACTGTTTTTT; CDR3: CASSQGGGQGGEKLFF
V: TRBV2; D: -; size: -; J: TRBJ1-1; DNA: TGTGCCAGCAGTGCCACAAACCAGGGGAACACTGAAGCTTTCTTT; CDR3: CASSATNQGNTEAFF
V: TRBV27; D: -; size: -; J: TRBJ2-7; DNA: TGTGCCAGCAGTTTATCTCACCTAGAAAACTTGTACGAGCAGTACTTC; CDR3: CASSLSHLENLYEQYF
V: TRBV5-1; D: TRBD1; size: -; J: TRBJ1-4; DNA: TGCGCCAGCTCCCCAGGGGGGCCTAATGAAAAACTGTTTTTT; CDR3: CASSPGGPNEKLFF
V: TRBV2; D: TRBD1; size: -; J: TRBJ1-3; DNA: TGTGCCAGCAGTGTAGACAGGGCGCACACCATATATTTT; CDR3: CASSVDRAHTIYF
V: TRBV6-5; D: -; size: -; J: TRBJ2-3; DNA: TGTGCCAGCAGTTATAATCCCCTTAGCACAGATACGCAGTATTTT; CDR3: CASSYNPLSTDTQYF
V: TRBV7-9; D: -; size: -; J: TRBJ2-7; DNA: TGTGCCAGCAGCACCGGGTCCCTTAATCTCTTTTACGAGCAGTACTTC; CDR3: CASSTGSLNLFYEQYF
V: TRBV28; D: TRBD2; size: few; J: TRBJ2-1; DNA: TGTGCCAGCGGTAAGAGCGGGAGGAGGCAGTTCTTC; CDR3: CASGKSGRRQFF
V: TRBV7-8; D: TRBD2; size: -; J: TRBJ2-1; DNA: TGTGCCAGCAGCCTTCTGACTAGCGGGGGGATGACCTACAATGAGCAGTTCTTC; CDR3: CASSLLTSGGMTYNEQFF
V: TRBV7-3; D: -; size: few; J: TRBJ2-1; DNA: TGTGCCAGCAGCTTAGCCTTCCGCCGGAGCTCCTACAATGAGCAGTTCTTC; CDR3: CASSLAFRRSSYNEQFF
V: TRBV19; D: TRBD1; size: few; J: TRBJ1-2; DNA: TGTGCCAGTATCCCCCCCGGGACAGGGGGCACCCTGGGTGGCTACACCTTC; CDR3: CASIPPGTGGTLGGYTF
V: TRBV30; D: TRBD2; size: -; J: TRBJ2-1; DNA: TGTGCCTGGAAGCACACGGGGGGCAGGGGACTAGCGGGTCTCTACAATGAGCAGTTCTTC; CDR3: CAWKHTGGRGLAGLYNEQFF
V: TRBV28; D: -; size: -; J: TRBJ1-1; DNA: TGTGCCAGCAGTTACAGACGTGAAGCTTTCTTT; CDR3: CASSYRREAFF
V: TRBV5-7; D: TRBD1; size: -; J: TRBJ2-5; DNA: TGTGCCAGCAGCTTAGGACAGGGTCAAGAGACCCAGTACTTC; CDR3: CASSLGQGQETQYF
V: TRBV11-2; D: -; size: -; J: TRBJ2-7; DNA: TGTGCCAGCAGCTTCGGGGGGCCCTCCTACGAGCAGTACTTC; CDR3: CASSFGGPSYEQYF
V: TRBV6-1; D: -; size: few; J: TRBJ1-2; DNA: TGTGCCAGCAGTGAATTAGACTCCACCGCTAACTATGGCTACACCTTC; CDR3: CASSELDSTANYGYTF